This is a list of T cell receptor beta chains from one sample in a study of beta chain features in type 1 diabetes. Some clones are missing from TCRdb's copy, which holds only in-frame ones; the method was immunoSEQ multiplex PCR. The table has about 390,000 clones, roughly a tenth seen once; the top ten hold 0.45% to 0.65%. Sequenced material: central memory CD4+ T cells from blood. The receptors stem from a man aged 30 to 45 with type 1 diabetes. The CDR3 runs from the conserved cysteine through the conserved F or W. A D gene is named only where the DNA matches it firmly. The listing skips clone size in some rows; elsewhere it reads once, few, many or a size class.

TRBV5-4	TRBD2	TRBJ2-7	many	TGTGCCAGCAGCTTGGAAGGCGGGAGGCCGGGCGAGCAGTACTTC	CASSLEGGRPGEQYF
TRBV7-9	NA	TRBJ1-5	NA	TGTGCCAGCAGCCATTCGGGGGGTCGGGATCAGCCCCAGCATTTT	CASSHSGGRDQPQHF
TRBV4-3	NA	TRBJ2-5	few	TGCGCCAGCAGCCAAGATGCCCGCACCTCAGAGACCCAGTACTTC	CASSQDARTSETQYF
TRBV6-1	TRBD2	TRBJ2-7	NA	TGTGCCATCGGATCTAGCGGGAGTAGGAACGAGCAGTACTTC	CAIGSSGSRNEQYF
TRBV27	NA	TRBJ1-5	few	TGTGCCAGCAGTTTTAGTAGCAATCAGCCCCAGCATTTT	CASSFSSNQPQHF
TRBV30	NA	TRBJ2-1	few	TGTGCCTCCGCCTTATTGTACAATGAGCAGTTCTTC	CASALLYNEQFF
TRBV6-5	NA	TRBJ2-7	few	TGTGCCAGCAGTGATAGGGACTTCCGCTACGAGCAGTACTTC	CASSDRDFRYEQYF
TRBV5-1	TRBD1	TRBJ1-2	NA	TGCGCCAGCAGCTTTGGACAGGGGGTCGGCTACACCTTC	CASSFGQGVGYTF
TRBV18	NA	TRBJ2-5	few	TGTGCCAGCTCGTACAGGGTAGAGACCCAGTACTTC	CASSYRVETQYF
TRBV5-1	NA	TRBJ2-7	NA	TGCGCCAGCAGCTTTGACCCGAGCTCCTACGAGCAGTACTTC	CASSFDPSSYEQYF
TRBV6-4	TRBD2	TRBJ2-1	NA	TGTGCCAGCAGTTCAGTTAGCGGGAGGGCCTACAATGAGCAGTTCTTC	CASSSVSGRAYNEQFF
TRBV11-1	NA	TRBJ1-1	NA	TGTGCCAGCAGCCCCCGACAGGTTGGGCGCACTGAAGCTTTCTTT	CASSPRQVGRTEAFF
TRBV7-3	NA	TRBJ2-5	NA	TGTGCCAGCAGCCCTGCTAGCAACCAAGAGACCCAGTACTTC	CASSPASNQETQYF
TRBV6-5	TRBD2	TRBJ2-2	NA	TGTGCCAGCAGTTCCCGGACTAGCGGGATGAACGGGGAGCTGTTTTTT	CASSSRTSGMNGELFF
TRBV7-3	NA	TRBJ2-5	NA	TGTGCCAGCAGCGTACCGGGACTCGACAATGACTTAGACTTC	CASSVPGLDNDLDF
TRBV9	TRBD1	TRBJ2-3	few	TGTGCCAGCAGCGTACGAGGGACAGCAAGCACAGATACGCAGTATTTT	CASSVRGTASTDTQYF
TRBV4-3	TRBD2	TRBJ2-7	few	TGCGCCAGCAGCCGGGGAAGCGGGAGTCTGTACGAGCAGTACTTC	CASSRGSGSLYEQYF
TRBV27	TRBD2	TRBJ2-7	NA	TGTGCCAGCAGGAAGTCGGGAATTAGCGGGAGCTACTACGAGCAGTACTTC	CASRKSGISGSYYEQYF
TRBV27	NA	TRBJ1-2	few	TGTGCCAGCACACCTTCTCCCCGCCAGGGGTCTAACTATGGCTACACCTTC	CASTPSPRQGSNYGYTF
TRBV7-9	NA	TRBJ1-1	many	TGTGCCAGCAGCTTAGACCTGCGGAAGAACACTGAAGCTTTCTTT	CASSLDLRKNTEAFF
TRBV6-1	NA	TRBJ2-5	NA	TGTGCCAGCAAACAAGGACCTCAAGAGACCCAGTACTTC	CASKQGPQETQYF
TRBV28	TRBD2	TRBJ2-7	many	TGTGCCAGCGCCGGGGGGTTTCACTACGAGCAGTACTTC	CASAGGFHYEQYF
TRBV28	TRBD1	TRBJ2-7	NA	TGTGCCAGCAGGGGGACAGGGGGCTCCTACGAGCAGTACTTC	CASRGTGGSYEQYF
TRBV14	NA	TRBJ1-2	few	TGTGCCAGCAGCCAAGAAGGGACGGGGATAGCGGGCTATGGCTACACCTTC	CASSQEGTGIAGYGYTF
TRBV7-9	NA	TRBJ2-3	NA	TGTGCCAGCAGCTTAGGAACGCCTGAAGCCCTATATTTT	CASSLGTPEALYF
TRBV10-3	NA	TRBJ2-5	few	TGTGCCATCAGTGAGTCGAGGGGGGGGGAGACCCAGTACTTC	CAISESRGGETQYF
TRBV6-1	NA	TRBJ2-6	NA	TGTGCCAGCAGTTTAAGGGGGACTGGGGCCAACGTCCTGACTTTC	CASSLRGTGANVLTF
TRBV2	NA	TRBJ2-1	few	TGTGCCAGCAGTCTTAGCCCCCGAAGCTACAATGAGCAGTTCTTC	CASSLSPRSYNEQFF
TRBV4-2	NA	TRBJ2-4	NA	TGTGCCAGCAGCTTGGAGGCAGGAAACATTCAGTACTTC	CASSLEAGNIQYF
TRBV10-1	NA	TRBJ2-6	NA	TGCGCCAGCAGTGCTTCCACTTCTGGGGCCAACGTCCTGACTTTC	CASSASTSGANVLTF
TRBV7-2	TRBD2	TRBJ2-1	few	TGTGCCAGCAGACCAGCGGGAGCCTCCTACAATGAGCAGTTCTTC	CASRPAGASYNEQFF
TRBV7-9	TRBD1	TRBJ2-7	NA	TGTGCCAGCAGCTTAGAGGGACAGGGGTCCGAGCAGTACTTC	CASSLEGQGSEQYF
TRBV29-1	NA	TRBJ2-3	NA	TGCAGCGTTCTTAGGCAGGGTGAAACAGATACGCAGTATTTT	CSVLRQGETDTQYF
TRBV5-4	TRBD2	TRBJ2-7	NA	TGTGCCAGCAGCCCGCGACTAGCGGAGGGGTACGAGCAGTACTTC	CASSPRLAEGYEQYF
TRBV10-3	TRBD2	TRBJ2-3	few	TGTGCCAGCAGCTTTTTCTCCGCTAGCGGGGGCACAGATACGCAGTATTTT	CASSFFSASGGTDTQYF
TRBV7-3	NA	TRBJ2-1	NA	TGTGCCAGCAGCTTAAGGGCAGGGACGTCCAACAATGAGCAGTTCTTC	CASSLRAGTSNNEQFF
TRBV7-2	TRBD1	TRBJ1-5	NA	TGTGCCAGCAGCCCCGACAGGGGATTCAATCAGCCCCAGCATTTT	CASSPDRGFNQPQHF
TRBV19	NA	TRBJ1-1	few	TGTGCCAGTAGTACTTCAGCGGACACTGAAGCTTTCTTT	CASSTSADTEAFF
TRBV27	TRBD1	TRBJ1-5	few	TGTGCCAGCTCGGGACAGGGACATCAGCCCCAGCATTTT	CASSGQGHQPQHF
TRBV6-1	NA	TRBJ2-5	NA	TGTGCCAGCAGTGAAGCTGATCCAGGGGTTGGTGAGACCCAGTACTTC	CASSEADPGVGETQYF
TRBV7-2	NA	TRBJ2-1	NA	TGTGCCAGCAGCAGTGCCAAATCCTACAATGAGCAGTTCTTC	CASSSAKSYNEQFF
TRBV6-5	TRBD1	TRBJ2-3	few	TGTGCCACCTCTCGCCGGGACAGGGCGTCAGATACGCAGTATTTT	CATSRRDRASDTQYF
TRBV4-2	TRBD2	TRBJ2-7	NA	TGTGCCAGCAGCTTGGGGACTAGCGAGACCTTCTCCTACGAGCAGTACTTC	CASSLGTSETFSYEQYF
TRBV30	TRBD1	TRBJ1-4	NA	TGTGCCTGGACTTCCGGAACAGGGGATGAAAAACTGTTTTTT	CAWTSGTGDEKLFF
TRBV6-5	NA	TRBJ2-7	NA	TGTGCCAGCAGTTACGGACAGGAGGGGCCCGGCGAGCAGTACTTC	CASSYGQEGPGEQYF
TRBV2	NA	TRBJ2-5	few	TGTGCCAGCAGTGTGGAGAGGGAACAGACCCAGTACTTC	CASSVEREQTQYF
TRBV6-5	NA	TRBJ2-7	NA	TGTGCCAGGGACTTTGCCTACGAGCAGTACTTC	CARDFAYEQYF
TRBV6-5	NA	TRBJ1-2	few	TGTGCCAGCAGCCGTGCGCAGCATGGCTACACCTTC	CASSRAQHGYTF
TRBV2	NA	TRBJ2-1	few	TGTGCCAGCAGTGGAGGGGAACGGGGCAATGAGCAGTTCTTC	CASSGGERGNEQFF